These T cell receptor beta chains were read from a single sample in a study of T-cell memory formation after mild COVID-19. TCRdb ran MiXCR on the 5' RACE reads and lists one entry per CDR3 protein. This table has hundreds of thousands of distinct CDR3 sequences, approximately 15% appearing once. Sample: PBMCs or a T cell subset sorted from them (not recorded which). The receptors derive from a man aged 18 to 29 who had mild COVID-19 (a few samples of this study predate the infection). Cell type and time point are not known. CDR3s include the opening cysteine and the closing phenylalanine or tryptophan. The D gene is left open where the match is weak. Size is stated for part of the rows, as once, few or many counts, or as a class when the clone is expanded.

d_call: -; v_call: TRBV9; j_call: TRBJ1-2; clone_size: -; cdr3_nt: TGTGCCAGCAGCGCCGCTCAGGGGTATGGCTACACCTTC; cdr3_aa: CASSAAQGYGYTF
d_call: -; v_call: TRBV4-1; j_call: TRBJ1-4; clone_size: -; cdr3_nt: TGCGCCAGCAGCCAAGTACAGGCGTCTAATGAAAAACTGTTTTTT; cdr3_aa: CASSQVQASNEKLFF
d_call: -; v_call: TRBV7-6; j_call: TRBJ2-7; clone_size: few; cdr3_nt: TGTGCCAGCAGCTTAGCTAGCGGACCCTACGAGCAGTACTTC; cdr3_aa: CASSLASGPYEQYF
d_call: TRBD1; v_call: TRBV12-3/TRBV12-4; j_call: TRBJ2-5; clone_size: -; cdr3_nt: TGTGCCAGCGGCACACAGGGGGTAATCTCCCAAGAGACCCAGTACTTC; cdr3_aa: CASGTQGVISQETQYF
d_call: TRBD1; v_call: TRBV12-3/TRBV12-4; j_call: TRBJ2-3; clone_size: few; cdr3_nt: TGTGCCAGCAACGGACAGGGGGTAGATACGCAGTATTTT; cdr3_aa: CASNGQGVDTQYF
d_call: TRBD2; v_call: TRBV7-2; j_call: TRBJ2-1; clone_size: -; cdr3_nt: TGTGCCAGCAGCCTGAGCGGGGGGATTGTGGAGCAGTTCTTC; cdr3_aa: CASSLSGGIVEQFF
d_call: TRBD2; v_call: TRBV2; j_call: TRBJ2-2; clone_size: few; cdr3_nt: TGTGCCAGCAGTCGAGAGGGAGGGACCGGGGAGCTGTTTTTT; cdr3_aa: CASSREGGTGELFF
d_call: -; v_call: TRBV18; j_call: TRBJ1-1; clone_size: -; cdr3_nt: TGTGCCAGCTCACCACCTTCCGGCCCAGCTTTCTTT; cdr3_aa: CASSPPSGPAFF
d_call: TRBD2; v_call: TRBV7-9; j_call: TRBJ2-7; clone_size: few; cdr3_nt: TGTGCCAGCAGCCCCAGGACTAGCGGAACCTACGAGCAGTACTTC; cdr3_aa: CASSPRTSGTYEQYF
d_call: -; v_call: TRBV7-2; j_call: TRBJ2-6; clone_size: -; cdr3_nt: TGTGCCAGCAGCTTAGATGGGGCGGGTGGGGCCAACGTCCTGACTTTC; cdr3_aa: CASSLDGAGGANVLTF
d_call: -; v_call: TRBV7-6; j_call: TRBJ2-7; clone_size: few; cdr3_nt: TGTGCCAGCAGCTTAGAGGTCTCTGGATACGAGCAGTACTTC; cdr3_aa: CASSLEVSGYEQYF
d_call: TRBD1; v_call: TRBV20-1; j_call: TRBJ1-4; clone_size: -; cdr3_nt: TGCAGTGCTAGGACGGACAGGGGTGGAGAAAAACTGTTTTTT; cdr3_aa: CSARTDRGGEKLFF
d_call: -; v_call: TRBV5-5; j_call: TRBJ1-1; clone_size: -; cdr3_nt: TGTGCCAGCAGCTTCACCAGGAACACTGAAGCTTTCTTT; cdr3_aa: CASSFTRNTEAFF